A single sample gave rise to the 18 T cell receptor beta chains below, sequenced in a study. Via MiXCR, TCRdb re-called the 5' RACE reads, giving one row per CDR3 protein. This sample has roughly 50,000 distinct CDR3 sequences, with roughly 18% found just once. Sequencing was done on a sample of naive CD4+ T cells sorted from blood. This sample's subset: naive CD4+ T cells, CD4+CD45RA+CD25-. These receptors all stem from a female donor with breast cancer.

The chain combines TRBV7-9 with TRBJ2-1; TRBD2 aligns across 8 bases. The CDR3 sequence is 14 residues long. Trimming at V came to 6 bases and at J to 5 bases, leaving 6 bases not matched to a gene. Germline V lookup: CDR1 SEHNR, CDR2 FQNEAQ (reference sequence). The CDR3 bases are TGTGCCAGCAGAGCTCGGGAGGGGGACAATGAGCAGTTCTTC. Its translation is CASRAREGDNEQFF.

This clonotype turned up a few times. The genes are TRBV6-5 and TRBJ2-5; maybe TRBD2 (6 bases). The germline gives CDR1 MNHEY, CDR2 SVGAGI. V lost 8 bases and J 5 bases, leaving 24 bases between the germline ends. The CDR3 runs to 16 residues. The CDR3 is CASWTRLGRSSETQYF. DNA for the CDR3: TGTGCCAGCTGGACCCGACTAGGTCGTAGCAGCGAGACCCAGTACTTC.

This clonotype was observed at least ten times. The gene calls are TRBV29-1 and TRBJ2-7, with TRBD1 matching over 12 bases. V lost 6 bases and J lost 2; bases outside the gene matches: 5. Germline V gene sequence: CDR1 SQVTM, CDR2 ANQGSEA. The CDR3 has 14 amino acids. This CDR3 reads CSVLGQGATYEQYF. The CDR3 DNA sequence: TGCAGCGTCCTGGGACAGGGGGCAACCTACGAGCAGTACTTC.

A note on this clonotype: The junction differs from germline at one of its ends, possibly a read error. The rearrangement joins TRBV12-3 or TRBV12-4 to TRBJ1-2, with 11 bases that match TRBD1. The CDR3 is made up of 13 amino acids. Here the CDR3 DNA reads TGCGCCAGCAGGTCCGGGACAGGGGGTTGCTACACCTTC. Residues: CASRSGTGGCYTF.

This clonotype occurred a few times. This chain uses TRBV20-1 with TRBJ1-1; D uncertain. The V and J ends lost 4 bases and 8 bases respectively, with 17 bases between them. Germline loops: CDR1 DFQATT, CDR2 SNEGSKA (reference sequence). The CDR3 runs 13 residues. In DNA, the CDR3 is TGCAGTGCTATTCGGGCTGCCCCACGCGAAGCTTTCTTT. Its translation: CSAIRAAPREAFF.

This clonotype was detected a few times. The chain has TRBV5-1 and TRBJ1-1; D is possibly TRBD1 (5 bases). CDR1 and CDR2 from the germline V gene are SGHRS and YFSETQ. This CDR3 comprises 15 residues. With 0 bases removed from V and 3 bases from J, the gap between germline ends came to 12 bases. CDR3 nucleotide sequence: TGCGCCAGCAGCTTGGCCCTTAAACAGGACACTGAAGCTTTCTTT. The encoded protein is CASSLALKQDTEAFF.

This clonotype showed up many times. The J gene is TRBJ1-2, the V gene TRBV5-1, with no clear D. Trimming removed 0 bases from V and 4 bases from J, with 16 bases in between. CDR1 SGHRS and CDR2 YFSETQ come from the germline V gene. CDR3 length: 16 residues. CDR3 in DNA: TGCGCCAGCAGCTTGGACTGGATTCGGCCGATCTATGGCTACACCTTC. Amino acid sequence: CASSLDWIRPIYGYTF. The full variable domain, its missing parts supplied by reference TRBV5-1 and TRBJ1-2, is KAGVTQTPRYLIKTRGQQVTLSCSPISGHRSVSWYQQTPGQGLQFLFEYFSETQRNKGNFPGRFSGRQFSNSRSEMNVSTLELGDSALYLCASSLDWIRPIYGYTFGSGTRLTVV.

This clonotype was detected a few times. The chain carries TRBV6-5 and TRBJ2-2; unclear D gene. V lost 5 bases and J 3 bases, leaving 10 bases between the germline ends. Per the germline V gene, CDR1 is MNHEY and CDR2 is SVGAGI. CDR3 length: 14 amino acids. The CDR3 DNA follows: TGTGCCAGCAGTACCCAAGGAGACACCGGGGAGCTGTTTTTT. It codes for CASSTQGDTGELFF.

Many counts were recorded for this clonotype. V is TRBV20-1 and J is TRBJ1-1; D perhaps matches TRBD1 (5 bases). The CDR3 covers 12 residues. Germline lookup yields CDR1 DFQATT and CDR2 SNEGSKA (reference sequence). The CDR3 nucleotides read TGCAAAGCCCACCGGGGGACCACTGAAGCTTTCTTT. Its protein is CKAHRGTTEAFF.

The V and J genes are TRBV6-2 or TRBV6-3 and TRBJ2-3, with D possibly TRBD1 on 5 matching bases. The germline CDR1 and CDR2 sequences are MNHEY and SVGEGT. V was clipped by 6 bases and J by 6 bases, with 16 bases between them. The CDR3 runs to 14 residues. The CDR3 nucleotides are TGTGCCAGCAGCCTCGACAGTCAGCAGGATACGCAGTATTTT. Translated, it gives CASSLDSQQDTQYF.

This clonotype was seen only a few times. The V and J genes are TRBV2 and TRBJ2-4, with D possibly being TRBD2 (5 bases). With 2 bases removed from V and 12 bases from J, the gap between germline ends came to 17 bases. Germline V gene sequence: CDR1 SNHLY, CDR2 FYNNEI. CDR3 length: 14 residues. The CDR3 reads CASSETRSARGQYF. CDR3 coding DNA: TGTGCCAGCAGTGAAACCCGAAGCGCCCGGGGTCAGTACTTC. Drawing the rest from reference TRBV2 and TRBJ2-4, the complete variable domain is EPEVTQTPSHQVTQMGQEVILRCVPISNHLYFYWYRQILGQKVEFLVSFYNNEISEKSEIFDDQFSVERPDGSNFTLKIRSTKLEDSAMYFCASSETRSARGQYFGAGTRLSVL.

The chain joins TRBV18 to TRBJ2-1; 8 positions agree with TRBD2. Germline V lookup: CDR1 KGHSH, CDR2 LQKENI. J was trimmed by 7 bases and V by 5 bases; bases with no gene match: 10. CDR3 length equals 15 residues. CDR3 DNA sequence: TGTGCCAGCTCATCAACTGTAGCGGGACATAATGAGCAGTTCTTC. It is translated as CASSSTVAGHNEQFF.

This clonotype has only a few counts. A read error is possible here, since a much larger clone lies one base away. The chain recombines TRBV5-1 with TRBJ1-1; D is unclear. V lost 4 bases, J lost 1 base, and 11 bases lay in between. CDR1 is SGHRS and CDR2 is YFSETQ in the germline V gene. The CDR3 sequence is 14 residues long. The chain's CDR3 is CASSATQQNTEAFF. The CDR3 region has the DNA TGCGCCAGCAGCGCGACCCAGCAGAACACTGAAGCTTTCTTT.

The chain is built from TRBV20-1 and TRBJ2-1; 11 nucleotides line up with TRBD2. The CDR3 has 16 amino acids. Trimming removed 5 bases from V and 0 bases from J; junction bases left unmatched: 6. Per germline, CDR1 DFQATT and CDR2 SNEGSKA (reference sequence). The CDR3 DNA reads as TGCAGTGCTCCTTCCCTAGCGGGGGGCTCCTACAATGAGCAGTTCTTC. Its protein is CSAPSLAGGSYNEQFF.

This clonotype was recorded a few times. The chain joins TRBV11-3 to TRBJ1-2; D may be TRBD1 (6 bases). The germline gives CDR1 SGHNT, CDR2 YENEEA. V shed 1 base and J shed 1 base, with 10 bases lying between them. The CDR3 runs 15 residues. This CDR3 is CASSLGFRGNYGYTF. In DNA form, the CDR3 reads TGTGCCAGCAGCTTAGGGTTCAGGGGTAACTATGGCTACACCTTC. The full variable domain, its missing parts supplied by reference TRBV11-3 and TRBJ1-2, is EAGVVQSPRYKIIEKKQPVAFWCNPISGHNTLYWYLQNLGQGPELLIRYENEEAVDDSQLPKDRFSAERLKGVDSTLKIQPAELGDSAVYLCASSLGFRGNYGYTFGSGTRLTVV.

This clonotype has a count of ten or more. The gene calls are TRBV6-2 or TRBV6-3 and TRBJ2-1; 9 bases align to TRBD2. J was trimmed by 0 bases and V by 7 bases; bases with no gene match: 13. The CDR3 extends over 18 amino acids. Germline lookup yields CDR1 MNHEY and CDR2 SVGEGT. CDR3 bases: TGTGCCAGCACCAACGGGGCGGGAGGGCCGAGCTCCTACAATGAGCAGTTCTTC. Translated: CASTNGAGGPSSYNEQFF.

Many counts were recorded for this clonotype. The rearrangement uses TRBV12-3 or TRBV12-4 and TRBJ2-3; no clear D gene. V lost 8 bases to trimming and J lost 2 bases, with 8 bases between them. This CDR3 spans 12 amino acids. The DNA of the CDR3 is TGTGCCAGCGGGCTTACCACAGATACGCAGTATTTT. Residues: CASGLTTDTQYF.

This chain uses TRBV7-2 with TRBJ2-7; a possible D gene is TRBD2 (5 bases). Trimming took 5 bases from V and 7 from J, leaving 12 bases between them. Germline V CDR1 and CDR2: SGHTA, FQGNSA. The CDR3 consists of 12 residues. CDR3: CASSPPGREQYF. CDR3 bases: TGTGCCAGCAGCCCTCCGGGAAGGGAGCAGTACTTC.